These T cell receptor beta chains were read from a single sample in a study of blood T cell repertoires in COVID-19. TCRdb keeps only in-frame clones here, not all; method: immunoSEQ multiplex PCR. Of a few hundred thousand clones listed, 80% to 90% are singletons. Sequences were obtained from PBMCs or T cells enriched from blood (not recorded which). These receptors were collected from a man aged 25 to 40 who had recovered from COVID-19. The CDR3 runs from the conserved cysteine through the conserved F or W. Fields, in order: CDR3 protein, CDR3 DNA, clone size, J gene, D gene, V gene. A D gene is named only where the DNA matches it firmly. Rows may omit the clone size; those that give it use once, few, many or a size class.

CASGLVRGNYGYTF	TGTGCTAGTGGTTTGGTACGGGGGAACTATGGCTACACCTTC	.	TRBJ1-2	.	TRBV12-5
CASSADDSLYNSPLHF	TGTGCCAGCAGCGCAGACGACAGCCTCTATAATTCACCCCTCCACTTT	.	TRBJ1-6	.	TRBV9
CASRRGTGGNEQYF	TGTGCCAGCAGACGGGGGACAGGGGGCAACGAGCAGTACTTC	.	TRBJ2-7	TRBD1	TRBV6-5
CASSLGPQGGELFF	TGTGCCAGCAGCTTAGGTCCACAGGGTGGGGAGCTGTTTTTT	once	TRBJ2-2	.	TRBV7-9
CASSLAAGTRAYEQYF	TGTGCCAGCAGCTTAGCAGCCGGGACTCGAGCCTACGAGCAGTACTTC	.	TRBJ2-7	.	TRBV7-6
CASSSPGRDSYEQYF	TGTGCCAGCAGCTCTCCCGGCAGGGACTCCTACGAGCAGTACTTC	.	TRBJ2-7	.	TRBV5-4
CASSWGSSTGWQETQYF	TGTGCCAGCAGCTGGGGGTCATCGACAGGGTGGCAAGAGACCCAGTACTTC	few	TRBJ2-5	TRBD1	TRBV7-6
CASSEFNYEQYF	TGTGCCAGCAGTGAATTCAACTACGAGCAGTACTTC	.	TRBJ2-7	.	TRBV6-4
CASGTSGGLETQYF	TGTGCCAGTGGGACTAGCGGGGGATTGGAGACCCAGTACTTC	.	TRBJ2-5	TRBD2	TRBV19
CASSQRGSGNTEAFF	TGTGCCAGCAGCCAAAGGGGGAGCGGGAACACTGAAGCTTTCTTT	.	TRBJ1-1	.	TRBV5-4
CASSPTTGGGGSEKLFF	TGTGCCAGCAGCCCCACGACAGGGGGCGGGGGTAGTGAAAAACTGTTTTTT	.	TRBJ1-4	TRBD1	TRBV3-1/TRBV3-2
CASSHRQREGPFTSTILLEQFF	TGCGCCAGCAGTCATCGCCAGCGGGAGGGACCATTTACCTCTACTATCCTTTTAGAGCAGTTCTTC	.	TRBJ2-1	TRBD2	TRBV23-1
CASSRDSPRSNTEAFF	TGTGCCAGCAGCCGCGACAGTCCCCGGTCAAACACTGAAGCTTTCTTT	.	TRBJ1-1	.	TRBV5-4
CASSSGREKLFF	TGTGCCAGCTCATCAGGGAGGGAAAAACTGTTTTTT	few	TRBJ1-4	.	TRBV18
CASSPPTGGDTEAFF	TGTGCCAGCTCACCACCGACAGGGGGGGACACTGAAGCTTTCTTT	.	TRBJ1-1	TRBD1	TRBV18
CASSPPRENTEAFF	TGTGCCAGTAGCCCCCCCAGGGAGAACACTGAAGCTTTCTTT	.	TRBJ1-1	.	TRBV19
CASSTTTGSYGYTF	TGTGCCAGCAGTACGACGACAGGTTCCTATGGCTACACCTTC	.	TRBJ1-2	.	TRBV6-5
CASKVHPQANTEAFF	TGTGCCAGCAAAGTTCACCCCCAGGCTAACACTGAAGCTTTCTTT	once	TRBJ1-1	.	TRBV2
CASSQGHSNTGELFF	TGTGCCAGCAGCCAAGGACACTCGAACACCGGGGAGCTGTTTTTT	.	TRBJ2-2	.	TRBV4-2
CASRGNYNEQFF	TGTGCCTCTCGGGGGAACTACAATGAGCAGTTCTTC	.	TRBJ2-1	.	TRBV6-5
CAWGTVWRGYTF	TGTGCCTGGGGAACAGTCTGGCGTGGCTACACCTTC	few	TRBJ1-2	.	TRBV30
CASSFSSGGSQETQYF	TGTGCCAGCAGCTTTTCCAGCGGGGGAAGCCAAGAGACCCAGTACTTC	.	TRBJ2-5	TRBD2	TRBV5-4
CASSSGQFSGNTIYF	TGCGCCAGCAGCTCCGGACAGTTCTCTGGAAACACCATATATTTT	.	TRBJ1-3	.	TRBV5-1
CASSLSARGDTEAFF	TGCGCCAGCAGCTTATCTGCCCGGGGAGACACTGAAGCTTTCTTT	.	TRBJ1-1	.	TRBV5-1
CASSQDMGGGGYTQYF	TGTGCCAGCAGCCAAGATATGGGCGGGGGAGGATATACGCAGTATTTT	many	TRBJ2-3	TRBD2	TRBV4-2
CASSFPQGGNEKLFF	TGTGCCAGCAGCTTTCCACAGGGGGGTAATGAAAAACTGTTTTTT	.	TRBJ1-4	TRBD1	TRBV7-8
CASSSGMNTEAFF	TGTGCCAGCAGCTCGGGGATGAACACTGAAGCTTTCTTT	.	TRBJ1-1	.	TRBV7-3
CAWSVPGGYGYTF	TGTGCCTGGAGTGTACCAGGGGGCTATGGCTACACCTTC	.	TRBJ1-2	TRBD1	TRBV30
CASSVGGGPLDGYTF	TGTGCCAGCAGCGTAGGAGGGGGACCACTTGATGGCTACACCTTC	few	TRBJ1-2	.	TRBV9
CASSSKTGRGYTF	TGTGCCAGCAGCTCGAAGACAGGGAGAGGCTACACCTTC	.	TRBJ1-2	TRBD1	TRBV5-6
CASSLGRDSDLAKEKLFF	TGTGCCAGCAGCTTAGGGAGGGACAGCGACTTAGCTAAGGAAAAACTGTTTTTT	.	TRBJ1-4	TRBD1	TRBV7-9
CAIRGDNQPQHF	TGTGCCATCAGGGGCGACAATCAGCCCCAGCATTTT	.	TRBJ1-5	.	TRBV10-3
CASRYATESSYEQYF	TGTGCCAGCAGATATGCAACTGAAAGCTCCTACGAGCAGTACTTC	once	TRBJ2-7	.	TRBV6-5
CASRDRDSFNQPQHF	TGTGCCAGCAGGGACCGGGACAGTTTCAATCAGCCCCAGCATTTT	.	TRBJ1-5	TRBD1	TRBV2
CASSESFSGATDTQYF	TGTGCCAGCAGCGAATCGTTTAGCGGGGCCACAGATACGCAGTATTTT	.	TRBJ2-3	TRBD2	TRBV4-2
CAISESSTGVYGYTF	TGTGCCATCAGTGAGTCGAGTACAGGGGTCTATGGCTACACCTTC	.	TRBJ1-2	TRBD1	TRBV10-3
CASSKDSGHEAFF	TGCGCCAGCAGCAAGGACAGTGGCCATGAAGCTTTCTTT	.	TRBJ1-1	.	TRBV5-1
CASSWAGTSMHEQFF	TGTGCCAGCAGCTGGGCCGGGACTAGTATGCATGAGCAGTTCTTC	many	TRBJ2-1	TRBD2	TRBV11-2
CASSTRREKLFF	TGTGCCAGTAGTACCCGGAGGGAAAAACTGTTTTTT	.	TRBJ1-4	.	TRBV19
CASSVDREWGNEQFF	TGTGCCAGCAGCGTAGACAGGGAATGGGGCAATGAGCAGTTCTTC	.	TRBJ2-1	TRBD1	TRBV7-2
CASSIKWEEDGYTF	TGTGCCAGTAGTATCAAGTGGGAGGAGGATGGCTACACCTTC	.	TRBJ1-2	.	TRBV19
CASHSDRETRTQYF	TGTGCCAGCCATTCGGACAGGGAAACCCGGACCCAGTACTTC	.	TRBJ2-5	TRBD1	TRBV6-5
CASSRGGNQPQHF	TGTGCCAGCAGCCGGGGGGGCAATCAGCCCCAGCATTTT	.	TRBJ1-5	.	TRBV4-2
CASSTIFRDSPLHF	TGTGCCAGCAGCACCATATTCAGGGACTCCCCCCTCCACTTT	.	TRBJ1-6	.	TRBV7-2
CASSYIRGDYNEQFF	TGTGCCAGCAGTTACATCCGGGGAGACTACAATGAGCAGTTCTTC	.	TRBJ2-1	.	TRBV6-5
CASSPSGGGAPYNEQFF	TGCGCCAGCAGCCCCTCAGGCGGGGGGGCCCCCTACAATGAGCAGTTCTTC	.	TRBJ2-1	TRBD2	TRBV5-1
CASSDRTGGYGYTF	TGTGCCAGCAGCGACCGGACAGGGGGCTATGGCTACACCTTC	.	TRBJ1-2	TRBD1	TRBV9
CASSQDWANTEAFF	TGTGCCAGCAGCCAAGATTGGGCGAACACTGAAGCTTTCTTT	.	TRBJ1-1	.	TRBV3-1/TRBV3-2
CASSLYQLMNTEAFF	TGCGCCAGCAGCTTGTACCAGTTAATGAACACTGAAGCTTTCTTT	.	TRBJ1-1	.	TRBV5-1
CSVAPGLGTYEQYF	TGCAGCGTGGCCCCGGGACTGGGGACCTACGAGCAGTACTTC	.	TRBJ2-7	.	TRBV29-1
CATSLQATMNTEAFF	TGTGCCACAAGCCTCCAGGCCACGATGAACACTGAAGCTTTCTTT	.	TRBJ1-1	.	TRBV19
CASSLKPPRAGNQPQHF	TGTGCCAGCAGTCTCAAACCCCCCAGGGCTGGCAATCAGCCCCAGCATTTT	.	TRBJ1-5	.	TRBV6-6
CASSENRVNQPQHF	TGTGCCAGCAGTGAGAACAGGGTAAACCAGCCCCAGCATTTT	.	TRBJ1-5	.	TRBV2
CASSPPGGTEAFF	TGTGCCAGCAGCCCTCCCGGGGGCACTGAAGCTTTCTTT	.	TRBJ1-1	.	TRBV5-4
CASSPTGHGNTEAFF	TGTGCCAGCAGCCCGACAGGGCATGGGAACACTGAAGCTTTCTTT	once	TRBJ1-1	TRBD1	TRBV7-9
CASSQAPGQAVLPLHF	TGCGCCAGCAGCCAAGCACCAGGACAGGCCGTTTTACCCCTCCACTTT	once	TRBJ1-6	TRBD1	TRBV4-1
CASKEDRGSGANVLTF	TGTGCCAGCAAAGAGGACAGGGGTTCTGGGGCCAACGTCCTGACTTTC	few	TRBJ2-6	TRBD1	TRBV2
CASSRTGEGYEQYF	TGCGCCAGCAGCCGGACAGGGGAAGGGTACGAGCAGTACTTC	.	TRBJ2-7	TRBD1	TRBV5-1
CAWGVRSNQPQHF	TGTGCCTGGGGAGTCCGTAGCAATCAGCCCCAGCATTTT	.	TRBJ1-5	.	TRBV30